This TCR beta chain was observed in a study of cytomegalovirus exposure and HLA in healthy donors. Turning to the study itself: Early release data held 85 million or so unique TCRs from HLA-typed donors.

Regarding the study as a whole: Through in vitro validation, a few CMV-associated chains were shown to be specific for CMV antigens.

Nominally healthy donors provided the samples, though records likely missed some immune exposures. The PCR was carried out with 60 Vbeta primers and 13 Jbeta primers. Data came from immunoSEQ multiplex PCR; TCRdb stores just in-frame clones and leaves some out. The data hold 150,000 to 200,000 clones, with roughly 85% observed a single time. V was cut by 4 bases and J by 8 bases, with 19 bases left in between. The germline V gene has CDR1 SGDLS and CDR2 YYNGEE. The CDR3 sequence is 15 residues long. On this clone: Its specificity is not known.

This clonotype was obtained from a young man in good health and CMV-seropositive. The sequenced material came from PBMCs. This sequence joins TRBV9 and TRBJ2-4; possibly TRBD1 for D (5 bases). The CDR3 DNA reads as TGTGCCAGCAGCACGCGAGTGGGGCTTGGAGACATTCAGTACTTC. It yields the protein CASSTRVGLGDIQYF.